Below are 6 T cell receptor beta chains sequenced from a single sample in a study of graft-versus-host responses after intestinal transplantation. Graft material was processed, releasing intraepithelial and lamina propria lymphocytes. TCRdb keeps only in-frame clones here, not all; method: immunoSEQ multiplex PCR. The repertoire holds about 63,000 clones, roughly 89% seen once, with roughly 1.7% in the top ten. The source material was ileum tissue, sampled around 350 days after transplant. The origin of the receptors is a human patient who received an intestinal transplant, so some T cells may come from the graft donor.

The chain combines TRBV9 with TRBJ2-5; possibly TRBD2 for D (5 bases). The CDR3 spans 14 residues. Germline CDR1 is SGDLS and CDR2 is YYNGEE. V shed 0 bases and J shed 5 bases, with 11 bases lying between them. The CDR3 loop reads CASSVGGRRETQYF. The CDR3 DNA reads as TGTGCCAGCAGCGTAGGAGGCAGGAGGGAGACCCAGTACTTC. Combining the CDR3 with reference TRBV9 and TRBJ2-5 gives the whole variable domain DSGVTQTPKHLITATGQRVTLRCSPRSGDLSVYWYQQSLDQGLQFLIQYYNGEERAKGNILERFSAQQFPDLHSELNLSSLELGDSALYFCASSVGGRRETQYFGPGTRLLVL.

The chain couples TRBV7-3 to TRBJ2-7; TRBD1 matches at 9 bases. CDR3 size: 18 residues. The trim removed 5 bases at V and 0 bases at J, leaving 14 bases unmatched. Germline CDR1 and CDR2: SGHTA and FQGTGA. The CDR3 DNA is TGTGCCAGCAGCCCCCGGGACAGGGCAACTAGCGACTCCTACGAGCAGTACTTC. This translates into CASSPRDRATSDSYEQYF.

The chain links TRBV2 to TRBJ1-4, with D uncertain. Germline CDR1 reads SNHLY; CDR2 reads FYNNEI. There are 12 residues in the CDR3. V lost 7 bases, J lost 7 bases, and 10 bases lay in between. CDR3 in amino acids: CASTPDFEKLFF. The CDR3 DNA reads as TGTGCCAGCACCCCCGACTTTGAAAAACTGTTTTTT. Full variable domain (rest looked up from reference TRBV2 and TRBJ1-4): EPEVTQTPSHQVTQMGQEVILRCVPISNHLYFYWYRQILGQKVEFLVSFYNNEISEKSEIFDDQFSVERPDGSNFTLKIRSTKLEDSAMYFCASTPDFEKLFFGSGTQLSVL.

This chain links TRBV29-1 with TRBJ1-2, with 8 bases matching TRBD1. The CDR3 length is 13 residues. Unmatched junction bases numbered 8, after V lost 3 bases and J lost 8 bases. Germline assignment: CDR1 SQVTM and CDR2 ANQGSEA. The CDR3 region is CSVEYQGARGYTF. The DNA of the CDR3 is TGCAGCGTTGAGTACCAGGGGGCCCGGGGCTACACCTTC.

This clone was observed once. The chain joins TRBV10-3 to TRBJ2-3; 9 bases fit TRBD1. CDR1 ENHRY and CDR2 SYGVKD come from the germline V gene. Trimming took 3 bases from V and 0 from J; bases not matched to a gene: 4. CDR3 size: 16 residues. The CDR3 loop is CAISDGTGISTDTQYF. In DNA, the CDR3 is TGTGCCATCAGTGACGGGACAGGGATCAGCACAGATACGCAGTATTTT.

The V and J genes are TRBV16 and TRBJ2-3; tentatively, D is TRBD1 or TRBD2 (5 bases each). Germline V gives CDR1 KGHSY, CDR2 FQNENV. The length of the CDR3 is 15 residues. V lost 4 bases and J 2 bases, leaving 13 bases between the germline ends. CDR3 nucleotides: TGTGCCAGCAGCCGACGTCGGGGCAACACAGATACGCAGTATTTT. Residues: CASSRRRGNTDTQYF.